The rows below give T cell receptor beta chains drawn from one sample of a study of CD8+CD57+ T cells in acquired aplastic anemia. From the reads, TCRdb called clonotypes with MiXCR, one entry per CDR3 protein. This table holds 150,000 to 180,000 distinct CDR3 sequences, roughly 49% found once. Specimen: sorted CD4+, CD8+, or CD8+CD57+ T cells (not recorded which) from PBMCs. The receptor source for this set is a human donor with aplastic anemia. Each CDR3 is given with its conserved first and last residue.

>TRBJ1-6|TRBV7-9
CASRLQGAEGGSPLHF
>TRBJ2-7|TRBV7-8
CASSSTLRGQTSYEQYF
>TRBJ1-2|TRBV7-8
CASSAGDRGLLNYGYTF
>TRBJ1-2|TRBV2
CASSEEVPGSAVWANYGYTF
>TRBJ2-7|TRBV28
CASSSQGWTYEQYF
>TRBJ1-2|TRBV19
CASTPGGNSGYTF
>TRBJ2-3|TRBV2
CARAGPTMDTQYF
>TRBJ1-1|TRBV19
CASSTQGRSTEAFF
>TRBJ1-3|TRBV29-1
CSARRGISGNTIYF
>TRBJ2-3|TRBV5-1
CASSVVPTGGEDTQYF
>TRBJ1-2|TRBV5-5
CASNQNGYGYTF
>TRBJ1-6|TRBV6-2/TRBV6-3
CASSLVISSYNSPLHF
>TRBJ2-3|TRBV9
CASSTGTSGGTDTQYF
>TRBJ1-6|TRBV7-9
CASTTQGSVLHF
>TRBJ2-7|TRBV12-3/TRBV12-4
CASTPQGSYEQYF
>TRBJ1-1|TRBV24-1
CATSDSRGLNTEAFF
>TRBJ2-3|TRBV11-2
CASSFLPRGVTDTQYF
>TRBJ1-1|TRBV7-8
CASSLVRDTEAFF
>TRBJ2-3|TRBV4-3
CASSHDLSGSFTDTQYF
>TRBJ1-1|TRBV7-9
CASRLGEFEAFF
>TRBJ1-1|TRBV10-2
CASMRREGEAFF
>TRBJ2-2|TRBV9
CASSAQGAGELFF
>TRBJ2-1|TRBV12-3/TRBV12-4
CASSSGTSGGAGDEQFF
>TRBJ1-4|TRBV5-1
CASSLQIGATNEKLFF
>TRBJ2-1|TRBV12-3/TRBV12-4
CATHDRGDSYNEQFF